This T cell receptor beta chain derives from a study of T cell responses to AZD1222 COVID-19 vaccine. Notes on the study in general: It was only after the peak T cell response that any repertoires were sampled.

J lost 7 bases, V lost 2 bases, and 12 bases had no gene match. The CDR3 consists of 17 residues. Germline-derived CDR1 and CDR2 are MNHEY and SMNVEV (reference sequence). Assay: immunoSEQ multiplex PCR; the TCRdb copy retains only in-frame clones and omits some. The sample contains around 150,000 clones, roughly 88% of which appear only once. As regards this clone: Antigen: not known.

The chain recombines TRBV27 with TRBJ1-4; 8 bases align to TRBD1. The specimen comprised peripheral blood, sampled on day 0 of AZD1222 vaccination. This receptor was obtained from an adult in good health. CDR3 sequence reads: CASSLGGDRRSSEKLFF. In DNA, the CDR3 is TGTGCCAGCAGTTTAGGTGGGGACAGGCGGTCGAGTGAAAAACTGTTTTTT.